This T cell receptor (beta chain) was recovered during a study of lymphopenia after photon versus proton radiotherapy. The CDR3 totals 17 residues. V was pared by 4 bases and J by 8 bases, with 17 bases of the junction left unmatched. CDR1 SGHKS and CDR2 YYEKEE come from the germline V gene (reference sequence). Some clones are missing from TCRdb's copy, which holds only in-frame ones; the method was immunoSEQ multiplex PCR. This table has 150,000 to 200,000 clones, about 88% appearing once. The chain recombines TRBV5-5 with TRBJ2-2, with TRBD1 matching 7 bases. The sequenced sample was peripheral blood, obtained from a patient treated with photon-based radiotherapy. The source is a man over 45 with gastric cancer. For the CDR3, the DNA is TGTGCCAGCAGCCCCCCGCCGGGACAGCTTTCTGCTGGGGAGCTGTTTTTT. Protein product: CASSPPPGQLSAGELFF.